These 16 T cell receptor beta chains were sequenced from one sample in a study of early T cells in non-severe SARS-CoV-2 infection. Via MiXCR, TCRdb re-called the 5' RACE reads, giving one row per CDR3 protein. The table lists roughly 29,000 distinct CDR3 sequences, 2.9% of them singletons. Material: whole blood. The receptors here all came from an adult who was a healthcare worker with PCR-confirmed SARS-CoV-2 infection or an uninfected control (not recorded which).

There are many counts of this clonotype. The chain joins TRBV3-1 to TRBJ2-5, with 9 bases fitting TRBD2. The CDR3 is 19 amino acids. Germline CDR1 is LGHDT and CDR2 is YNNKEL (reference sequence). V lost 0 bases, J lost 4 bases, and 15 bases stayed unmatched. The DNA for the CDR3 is TGTGCCAGCAGCCAAGATCGGCTAGCGGGGTTTCTCCTAGGAGAGACCCAGTACTTC. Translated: CASSQDRLAGFLLGETQYF.

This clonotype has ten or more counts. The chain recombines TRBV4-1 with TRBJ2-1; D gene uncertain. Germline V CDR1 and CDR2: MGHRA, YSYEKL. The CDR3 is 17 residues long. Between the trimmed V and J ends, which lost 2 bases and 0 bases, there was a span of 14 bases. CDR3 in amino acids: CASSQTAAKNSYNEQFF. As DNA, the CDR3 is TGCGCCAGCAGCCAAACGGCGGCGAAAAACTCCTACAATGAGCAGTTCTTC.

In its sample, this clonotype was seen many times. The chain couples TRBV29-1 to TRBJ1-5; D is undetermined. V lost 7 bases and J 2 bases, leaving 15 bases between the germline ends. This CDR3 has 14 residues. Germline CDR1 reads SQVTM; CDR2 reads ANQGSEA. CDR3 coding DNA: TGCAGCGCCGACGGGGTTGGAGGCAATCAGCCCCAGCATTTT. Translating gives CSADGVGGNQPQHF.

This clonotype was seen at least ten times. This chain's CDR3 is CSAALGQTNYGYTF. CDR3 in DNA: TGCAGTGCCGCCCTGGGACAGACTAACTATGGCTACACCTTC. V gene TRBV20-1 combines with J gene TRBJ1-2; TRBD1 agrees at 7 bases. CDR3 length equals 14 residues. In germline, CDR1 is DFQATT, CDR2 SNEGSKA (reference sequence). Germline trimming cut 6 bases from V and 0 bases from J; bases unmatched to any gene: 7.

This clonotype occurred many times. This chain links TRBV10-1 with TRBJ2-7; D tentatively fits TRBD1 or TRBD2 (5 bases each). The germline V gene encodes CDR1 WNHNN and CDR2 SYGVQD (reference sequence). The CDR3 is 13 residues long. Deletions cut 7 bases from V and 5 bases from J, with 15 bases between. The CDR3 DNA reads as TGCGCCAGCATGAGTCCGGGGCAGGACGAGCAGTACGTC. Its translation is CASMSPGQDEQYV.

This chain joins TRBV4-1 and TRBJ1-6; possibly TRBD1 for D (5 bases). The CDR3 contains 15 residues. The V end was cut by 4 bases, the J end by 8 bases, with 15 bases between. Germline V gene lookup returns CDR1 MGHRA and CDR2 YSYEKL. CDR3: CASSPSPGGYSPLHF. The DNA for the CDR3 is TGCGCCAGCAGCCCATCACCTGGGGGATATTCACCCCTCCACTTT.

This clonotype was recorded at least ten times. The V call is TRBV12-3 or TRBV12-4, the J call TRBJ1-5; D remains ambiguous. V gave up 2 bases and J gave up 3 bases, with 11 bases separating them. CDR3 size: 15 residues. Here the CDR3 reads CASSLSRAANQPQHF. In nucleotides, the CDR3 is TGTGCCAGCAGTTTATCTCGGGCGGCCAATCAGCCCCAGCATTTT.

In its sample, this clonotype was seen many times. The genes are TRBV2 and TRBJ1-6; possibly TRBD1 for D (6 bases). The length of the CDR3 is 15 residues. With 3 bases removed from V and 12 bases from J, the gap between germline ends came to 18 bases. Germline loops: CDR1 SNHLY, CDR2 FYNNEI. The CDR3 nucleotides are TGTGCCAGCAGTGAGAAGGACAGCCCGGGAGGACCCCTCCACTTT. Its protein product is CASSEKDSPGGPLHF.

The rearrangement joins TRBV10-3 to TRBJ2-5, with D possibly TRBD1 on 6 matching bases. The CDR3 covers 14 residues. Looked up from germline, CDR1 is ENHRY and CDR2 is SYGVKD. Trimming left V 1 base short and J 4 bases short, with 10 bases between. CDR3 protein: CAISEFGRGETQYF. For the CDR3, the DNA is TGTGCCATCAGTGAGTTTGGCAGGGGAGAGACCCAGTACTTC.

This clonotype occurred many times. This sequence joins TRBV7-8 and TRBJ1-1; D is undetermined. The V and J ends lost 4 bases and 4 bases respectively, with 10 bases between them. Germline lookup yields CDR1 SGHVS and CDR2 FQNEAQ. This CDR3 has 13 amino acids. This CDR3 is CASSYPVSTEAFF. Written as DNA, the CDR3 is TGTGCCAGCAGCTACCCCGTGTCCACTGAAGCTTTCTTT.

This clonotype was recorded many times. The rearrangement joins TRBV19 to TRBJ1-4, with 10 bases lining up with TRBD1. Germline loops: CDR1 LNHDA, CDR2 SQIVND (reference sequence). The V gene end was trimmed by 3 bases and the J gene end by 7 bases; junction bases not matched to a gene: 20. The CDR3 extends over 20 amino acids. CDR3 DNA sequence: TGTGCCAGTAGTATGGTCGGACAGGGGGTCCCGCCCCCCTTTAGTGAAAAACTGTTTTTT. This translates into CASSMVGQGVPPPFSEKLFF.

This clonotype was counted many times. The CDR3 here is CSARAPSGGPEQFF. CDR3 DNA sequence: TGCAGTGCTAGAGCGCCTAGCGGGGGCCCAGAGCAGTTCTTC. The chain couples TRBV20-1 to TRBJ2-1, with TRBD2 matching over 10 bases. The CDR3 has 14 amino acids. After removal of 1 base from V and 10 bases from J, the junction contained 7 bases not matched to a gene. Germline V gene sequence: CDR1 DFQATT, CDR2 SNEGSKA (reference sequence).

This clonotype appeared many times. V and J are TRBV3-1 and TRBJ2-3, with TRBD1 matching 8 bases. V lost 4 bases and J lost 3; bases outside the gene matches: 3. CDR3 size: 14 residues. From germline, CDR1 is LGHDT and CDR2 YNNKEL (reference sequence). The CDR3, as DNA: TGTGCCAGCAGCCTCCGGACAGGGACAGATACGCAGTATTTT. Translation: CASSLRTGTDTQYF.

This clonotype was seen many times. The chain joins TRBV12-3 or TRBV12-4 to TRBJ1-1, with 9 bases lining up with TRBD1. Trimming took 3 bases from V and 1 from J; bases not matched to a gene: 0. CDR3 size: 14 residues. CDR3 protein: CASSLGQGNTEAFF. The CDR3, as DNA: TGTGCCAGCAGTTTGGGACAGGGGAACACTGAAGCTTTCTTT.

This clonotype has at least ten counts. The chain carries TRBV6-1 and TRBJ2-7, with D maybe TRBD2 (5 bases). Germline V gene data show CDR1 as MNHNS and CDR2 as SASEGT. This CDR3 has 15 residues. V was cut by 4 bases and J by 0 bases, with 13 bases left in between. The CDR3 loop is CASSVMRDTSYEQYV. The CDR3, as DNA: TGTGCCAGCAGTGTGATGAGGGATACCTCCTACGAGCAGTACGTC.

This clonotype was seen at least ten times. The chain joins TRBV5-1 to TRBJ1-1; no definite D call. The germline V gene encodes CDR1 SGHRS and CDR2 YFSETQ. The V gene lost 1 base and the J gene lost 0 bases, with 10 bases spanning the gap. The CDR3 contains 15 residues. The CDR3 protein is CASSLLGALNTEAFF. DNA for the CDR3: TGCGCCAGCAGCTTGCTAGGAGCCTTGAACACTGAAGCTTTCTTT.